This T cell receptor beta chain was obtained from a study of cytomegalovirus exposure and HLA in healthy donors. The study ran its PCR with 60 Vbeta and 13 Jbeta primers. The assay was immunoSEQ multiplex PCR, and TCRdb's table has in-frame clones only and misses some. Of some 130,000 clones listed, approximately 80% are singletons. The sequencing input was PBMCs. The receptor was derived from a man aged 30-40 years in good health and CMV-seronegative.

This chain's CDR3 is CASSSTSGPYEQYF. In nucleotides, the CDR3 is TGTGCCAGCAGCTCAACTAGCGGGCCCTACGAGCAGTACTTC. The chain uses TRBV7-2 and TRBJ2-7; 9 nucleotides match TRBD2. The V gene end was trimmed by 4 bases and the J gene end by 2 bases; junction bases not matched to a gene: 3. Germline-derived CDR1 and CDR2 are SGHTA and FQGNSA. The CDR3 contains 14 residues.